Listed below are T cell receptor beta chains from one sample, sequenced in a study of monozygotic twins with inflammatory bowel disease. One entry per CDR3 protein, without DNA, is what TCRdb gives after re-calling the 5' RACE reads. The sample table includes tens of thousands of distinct CDR3 sequences. Material for sequencing was blood. The receptor set was obtained from a human donor with ulcerative colitis or Crohn's disease, or a healthy co-twin of an affected twin (not recorded which). CDR3s include the opening cysteine and the closing phenylalanine or tryptophan. The order of the fields is V gene, J gene, CDR3 protein.

TRBV7-9,TRBJ2-3,CASGTSEDTDTQYF
TRBV5-1,TRBJ2-2,CASSPRTDNTGELFF
TRBV4-1,TRBJ1-1,CASSPAMGVLTEAFF
TRBV6-1,TRBJ2-5,CASPRTGLQETQYF
TRBV2,TRBJ1-1,CASTPRGTRNTEAFF
TRBV11-2,TRBJ2-2,CASSFRVLYTGELFF
TRBV7-9,TRBJ2-7,CASSPKEGAGTYEQYF
TRBV12-3/TRBV12-4,TRBJ2-1,CASSPQRGKYNEQFF
TRBV20-1,TRBJ1-2,CRAGDTYGYTF
TRBV20-1,TRBJ2-3,CSAKDSSGSRGTQYF
TRBV15,TRBJ2-5,CATSLNGGAETQYF
TRBV6-1,TRBJ1-1,CASSRTGGRGLNTEAFF
TRBV10-2,TRBJ1-6,CASSETLTGWNSPLHF
TRBV4-1,TRBJ2-7,CASRRGGVQGEQYF
TRBV6-5,TRBJ2-5,CASSPGETQYF
TRBV5-1,TRBJ1-1,CASSPLMNTEAFF
TRBV5-1,TRBJ1-5,CASSLDSALGPQHF
TRBV6-1,TRBJ1-4,CASRDLGGTEKLFF
TRBV29-1,TRBJ2-1,CSVEGLAGGYNEQFF
TRBV5-5,TRBJ2-1,CASSLAAQGYNEQFF
TRBV7-9,TRBJ2-7,CASSPPAYYEQYF
TRBV12-3/TRBV12-4,TRBJ2-7,CASSITDRGPPYEQYF
TRBV5-1,TRBJ2-5,CASSFVGGQETQYF
TRBV7-2,TRBJ2-1,CASSFNRRTQDYNEQYF
TRBV7-9,TRBJ2-5,CASNHRTGIYQETQYF